There are a few counts of the clone carrying this TCR beta chain. As yet, its antigen is unknown. Since all of the isolated RNA was reverse transcribed, expressed TCRB transcripts were what got sequenced. The repertoire was sequenced with immunoSEQ multiplex PCR; TCRdb's copy has only in-frame clones and lacks some. The sample has hundreds of thousands of clones; 14% are singletons. CDR3 length equals 11 residues. V lost 8 bases, J lost 11 bases, and 16 bases lay in between. The germline gives CDR1 MNHNY, CDR2 SVGAGI (reference sequence). The data belong to a study of beta chain features in type 1 diabetes. One heparinised draw, averaging about 0.11 L, was taken per donor. Stem cell-like memory, regulatory, central memory and naive CD4+ cells were sorted via CD45RO/CCR7/CD25/CD127/CD95/CD27. Study-wide findings and caveats: Amplification by PCR could prefer shorter templates, with the same effect in patients and controls. TCRB CDR3s from Type 1 diabetes patients were moderately but significantly shorter in all four CD4+ subsets.

V is TRBV6-6 and J is TRBJ2-7; either TRBD1 or TRBD2 may fit D (6 bases each). Sequencing was performed on central memory CD4+ T cells from blood. This sequence was found in a man aged 25 to 40 in good health. The CDR3 loop is CASSNGGPEYF. CDR3 DNA: TGTGCCAGCTCCAACGGGGGCCCCGAGTACTTC.